This TCR beta chain emerged from a study of blood T cell repertoires in COVID-19. For the study at large: Sites in the United States, Italy and Spain provided acute and convalescent COVID-19 samples. Sample material is recorded as cDNA or gDNA derived from T cells, B-cell-depleted T cells, or PBMCs.

Authors' processing steps: Nucleated cell number was recorded as an estimate derived from reference gene primer amplification. The method was immunoSEQ multiplex PCR; TCRdb's version includes in-frame clones alone and lacks a portion of them. Clone size and V and J calls were adopted from that table, with D and trimming inferred from the DNA. The repertoire consists of under 300,000 clones, with roughly 82% occurring once and the leading ten covering about 12%. The origin of this receptor is a man of 80 years or more with acute or convalescent COVID-19. Sequencing was done on a sample of peripheral blood.

The CDR3 region is CASTNRAGAHTGELFF. CDR3 nucleotides: TGTGCCAGCACCAACAGAGCGGGGGCCCACACCGGGGAGCTGTTTTTT. J is TRBJ2-2 and V is TRBV11-3, with TRBD2 identical over 8 bases. Looked up from germline, CDR1 is SGHNT and CDR2 is YENEEA. The CDR3 spans 16 residues. Losses at the gene ends were 7 bases for V and 3 bases for J; bases not matched to a gene: 10. Together with reference TRBV11-3 and TRBJ2-2, the CDR3 gives the full variable domain: EAGVVQSPRYKIIEKKQPVAFWCNPISGHNTLYWYLQNLGQGPELLIRYENEEAVDDSQLPKDRFSAERLKGVDSTLKIQPAELGDSAVYLCASTNRAGAHTGELFFGEGSRLTVL.